This is a list of T cell receptor beta chains from one sample in a study of cytomegalovirus exposure and HLA in healthy donors. The table came from immunoSEQ multiplex PCR; TCRdb's copy has only in-frame clones and leaves some out. The sample has over 65,000 clones, 94% seen once; the top ten hold 1.5% to 2%. Sequencing was carried out using PBMCs. These receptor sequences come from a woman aged 18-29 years in good health and CMV-seropositive. The CDR3 runs from the conserved cysteine through the conserved F or W. A D gene is named only where the DNA matches it firmly. A row's size may be missing; if present it is once, few, many or a size class.

j_call	d_call	v_call	clone_size	cdr3_nt	cdr3_aa
TRBJ2-5	TRBD1	TRBV5-4	-	TGTGCCAGCAGCCCGACAGGGGGGGAGACCCAGTACTTC	CASSPTGGETQYF
TRBJ2-1	-	TRBV4-3	few	TGCGCCAGCAGCCAAGATATATCGGGGAGCTCCTACAATGAGCAGTTCTTC	CASSQDISGSSYNEQFF
TRBJ2-1	TRBD1	TRBV10-3	-	TGTGCCACCAGAACAGGGGCGAGCTCCTACAATGAGCAGTTCTTC	CATRTGASSYNEQFF
TRBJ1-1	-	TRBV9	-	TGTGCCAGCAGCGTAGGAGCAGGGGTGAACACTGAAGCTTTCTTT	CASSVGAGVNTEAFF
TRBJ2-1	TRBD2	TRBV7-3	-	TGTGCCAGCAGCTTTGGGGCGGGAGGAGGCAATGAGCAGTTCTTC	CASSFGAGGGNEQFF
TRBJ2-7	-	TRBV5-6	-	TGTGCCAGCAGCTTGGGGCAGTCGTTATCCTACGAGCAGTACTTC	CASSLGQSLSYEQYF
TRBJ2-5	TRBD2	TRBV11-1	-	TGTGCCAGCAGCTTATTCGATTCGGGAGGGGCAGAGACCCAGTACTTC	CASSLFDSGGAETQYF
TRBJ2-7	-	TRBV4-3	-	TGCGCCAGCAGCCAAGCCCCGACGGGACAATTGAGAGAGCAGTACTTC	CASSQAPTGQLREQYF
TRBJ1-2	TRBD1	TRBV6-1	-	TGTGCCAGCAGGGGGGGACAGGGAAGCAACTATGGCTACACCTTC	CASRGGQGSNYGYTF
TRBJ2-1	TRBD2	TRBV10-1	-	TGCGCCAGCAGTGAGAGCGGGAGGGCCTACAATGAGCAGTTCTTC	CASSESGRAYNEQFF